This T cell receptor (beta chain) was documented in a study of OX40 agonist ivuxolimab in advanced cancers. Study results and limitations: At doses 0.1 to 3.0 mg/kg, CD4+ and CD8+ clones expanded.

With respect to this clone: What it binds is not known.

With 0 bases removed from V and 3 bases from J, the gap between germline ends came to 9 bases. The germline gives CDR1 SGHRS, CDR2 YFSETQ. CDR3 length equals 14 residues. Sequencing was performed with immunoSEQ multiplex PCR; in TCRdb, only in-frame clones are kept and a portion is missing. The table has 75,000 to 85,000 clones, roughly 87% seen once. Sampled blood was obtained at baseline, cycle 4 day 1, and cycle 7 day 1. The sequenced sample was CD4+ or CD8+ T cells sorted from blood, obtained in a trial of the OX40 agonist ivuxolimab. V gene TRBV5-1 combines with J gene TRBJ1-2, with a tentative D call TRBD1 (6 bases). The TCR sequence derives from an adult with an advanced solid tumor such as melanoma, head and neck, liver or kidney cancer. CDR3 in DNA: TGCGCCAGCAGCTTGGATCCAGGGGACTATGGCTACACCTTC. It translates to CASSLDPGDYGYTF.